This passage covers 15 T cell receptor beta chains from one sample sequenced in a study of vaccination effects on CD4 cells after COVID-19. In the ViraFEST assay, antigen-specific CD4+ clonotypes were identified by expansion after peptide-pool stimulation. Subsequent to roughly 9 days of culture, CD4+ T cells were isolated. The vaccine given was either BNT162b2 or mRNA-1273, in two doses. These receptors are not linked to any known antigen. Sequencing was performed with immunoSEQ multiplex PCR; in TCRdb, only in-frame clones are kept and a portion is missing. The top ten clones hold 0.85% to 1% of a sample with roughly 70,000 clones, around four fifths of them seen once. This specimen was CD4+ T cells from PBMCs cultured with HCoV-OC43 spike peptides, taken after COVID-19 vaccination. Subset: HCoV-OC43 spike overlapping peptide pool stimulation. The origin of the receptors is a human donor who received a COVID-19 vaccine.

The CDR3 reads CSAPGQNIQYF. CDR3 DNA: TGCAGTGCTCCGGGACAAAACATTCAGTACTTC. The chain uses TRBV20-1 and TRBJ2-4, with D perhaps being TRBD1 or TRBD2 (5 bases each). The V end lost 5 bases, the J end lost 5 bases, and 7 bases lay between the germline ends. Looked up from germline, CDR1 is DFQATT and CDR2 is SNEGSKA (reference sequence). CDR3 length: 11 residues.

This clone was detected once. This chain connects TRBV12-5 to TRBJ1-1; TRBD1 agrees at 8 bases. The length of the CDR3 is 17 residues. The V and J ends lost 2 bases and 2 bases, in that order; junction bases with no gene match: 10. The germline V gene has CDR1 LGHNT and CDR2 FRNRAP. The CDR3 region is CASGLRATGDPNTEAFF. CDR3 in DNA: TGTGCTAGTGGTTTGAGAGCGACAGGGGACCCAAACACTGAAGCTTTCTTT.

This clone was observed once. The chain employs TRBV5-1 and TRBJ2-3; D unresolved. From germline, CDR1 is SGHRS and CDR2 YFSETQ. Trimming took off 1 base at V and 4 bases at J, with 10 bases between the two ends. This CDR3 is 14 amino acids long. DNA of the CDR3: TGCGCCAGCAGCTTGAGGACCACCTCAGATACGCAGTATTTT. It is translated as CASSLRTTSDTQYF.

This clone was counted once. The rearrangement uses TRBV2 and TRBJ1-4; D unresolved. Germline-derived CDR1 and CDR2 are SNHLY and FYNNEI. Trimming left V 6 bases short and J 8 bases short, with 13 bases between. This CDR3 region has 13 residues. The CDR3 nucleotides are TGTGCCAGCAGGCCAGTCATAGGCGAAAAACTGTTTTTT. Its protein product is CASRPVIGEKLFF.

The chain links TRBV4-1 to TRBJ2-1; TRBD2 matches at 8 bases. Germline loops: CDR1 MGHRA, CDR2 YSYEKL. J lost 1 base, V lost 10 bases, and 6 bases had no gene match. This CDR3 is built from 14 residues. Here the CDR3 DNA reads TGCGCCACCGGGCGGGGGGCATCCTACAATGAGCAGTTCTTC. Amino acid sequence: CATGRGASYNEQFF.

V and J are TRBV30 and TRBJ2-3, with 7 nucleotides matching TRBD2. Trimming removed 3 bases from V and 7 bases from J; junction bases left unmatched: 7. Looked up from germline, CDR1 is GTSNPN and CDR2 is SVGIG (reference sequence). This CDR3 comprises 13 residues. CDR3 region: CAWSADSGNTQYF. The CDR3 DNA sequence: TGTGCCTGGAGCGCCGACAGCGGGAATACGCAGTATTTT.

This rearrangement joins TRBV24-1 to TRBJ2-1, with D uncertain. This CDR3 has 13 amino acids. Germline V gene data show CDR1 as KGHDR and CDR2 as SFDVKD. Between the trimmed V and J ends, which lost 3 bases and 5 bases, there was a span of 7 bases. Here the CDR3 reads CATSDGGDNEQFF. CDR3 bases: TGTGCCACCAGTGATGGTGGGGACAATGAGCAGTTCTTC.

V is TRBV6-5 and J is TRBJ2-1; TRBD2 might be the D (7 bases). Germline assignment: CDR1 MNHEY and CDR2 SVGAGI. The CDR3 has 12 amino acids. V lost 5 bases, J lost 10 bases, and 12 bases lay in between. CDR3 nucleotide sequence: TGTGCCAGCAGTCCGGGGGGCAGGGAGCAGTTCTTC. Protein sequence: CASSPGGREQFF.

V gene TRBV15 combines with J gene TRBJ2-2, with TRBD1 matching over 9 bases. CDR1 and CDR2 (germline): LNHNV, YYDKDF (reference sequence). This CDR3 is built from 17 residues. J gave up 3 bases and V 3 bases, and 8 bases lay outside the gene matches. CDR3 sequence reads: CATSRGTGLSDTGELFF. CDR3 sequence (DNA): TGTGCCACCAGCAGGGGGACAGGGTTGAGCGACACCGGGGAGCTGTTTTTT.

The rearrangement joins TRBV11-3 to TRBJ2-5; 8 bases map to TRBD1. The germline CDR1 and CDR2 sequences are SGHNT and YENEEA. The J segment lost 4 bases and the V segment lost 3 bases, leaving 4 bases of the junction unmatched. This CDR3 is built from 14 residues. The CDR3 loop is CASSLSGTGETQYF. In DNA form, the CDR3 reads TGTGCCAGCAGCTTGTCCGGGACAGGAGAGACCCAGTACTTC.

The V call is TRBV4-1, the J call TRBJ1-1, with 7 bases aligning to TRBD1. The CDR3 is 14 residues long. Looked up from germline, CDR1 is MGHRA and CDR2 is YSYEKL. Trimming removed 3 bases from V and 4 bases from J; junction bases left unmatched: 5. The CDR3 sequence is CASSQTQGTTEAFF. In nucleotides, the CDR3 is TGCGCCAGCAGCCAGACACAGGGGACCACTGAAGCTTTCTTT.

The chain is built from TRBV5-1 and TRBJ1-1; D is ambiguous. V was cut by 0 bases and J by 3 bases, with 6 bases left in between. The CDR3 is 13 residues long. Germline CDR1 reads SGHRS; CDR2 reads YFSETQ. CDR3 residues: CASSLAPDTEAFF. The CDR3 region has the DNA TGCGCCAGCAGCTTGGCCCCGGACACTGAAGCTTTCTTT.

The genes are TRBV2 and TRBJ2-1; D is perhaps TRBD2 (6 bases). Germline CDR1 and CDR2: SNHLY and FYNNEI. There are 15 residues in the CDR3. Deletions cut 2 bases from V and 0 bases from J, with 8 bases between. The CDR3 DNA is TGTGCCAGCAGTGAAATGGGAGGCTCCTACAATGAGCAGTTCTTC. Its translation is CASSEMGGSYNEQFF.

The V and J genes are TRBV18 and TRBJ2-2; D is unresolved. Germline V gives CDR1 KGHSH, CDR2 LQKENI. Trimming cost V 4 bases and J 1 base, with 4 bases left between them. The CDR3 is made up of 13 amino acids. The CDR3 coding sequence is TGTGCCAGCTCACAGGTGAACACCGGGGAGCTGTTTTTT. This sequence encodes CASSQVNTGELFF.

The CDR3 bases are TGCGCCAGCAGCTTGGCTGAGGTCAGGGGCGCAGATACGCAGTATTTT. This codes for CASSLAEVRGADTQYF. This chain connects TRBV5-1 to TRBJ2-3, with D possibly being TRBD1 (6 bases). The ends were cut back, 0 bases at V and 4 bases at J, with 15 bases in the middle. The CDR3 is 16 residues long. Germline V gives CDR1 SGHRS, CDR2 YFSETQ.